Following are 9 T cell receptor beta chains from one sample sequenced in a study of blood T cells in healthy people across ages. Then a second PCR, running about 6 to 11 cycles, was carried out with a sample-barcoded 5' primer and a J-beta primer mix. MiXCR was run by TCRdb on the 5' RACE reads, yielding one entry per CDR3 protein. The sample includes approximately 810,000 distinct CDR3 sequences, more than 25% of them seen just once. Sequencing was carried out using blood. All receptors derive from a woman of 80 years or more in good health.

This clonotype was detected ten times or more. The V and J genes are TRBV2 and TRBJ2-5; tentatively, D is TRBD1 (6 bases). Deletions cut 5 bases from V and 3 bases from J, with 19 bases between. This CDR3 has 16 residues. Looked up from germline, CDR1 is SNHLY and CDR2 is FYNNEI. The CDR3 loop reads CASSYRDTSRKETQYF. The CDR3 bases are TGTGCCAGCAGTTACCGGGACACCTCGAGGAAAGAGACCCAGTACTTC.

This clonotype showed up just a few times. The rearrangement uses TRBV28 and TRBJ2-3; no reliable D call. CDR1 MDHEN and CDR2 SYDVKM come from the germline V gene. Trimming left V 4 bases short and J 2 bases short, with 10 bases between. This CDR3 region has 14 residues. CDR3 nucleotides: TGTGCCAGCAGTTCTCAGTCCCTCACAGATACGCAGTATTTT. Translating it yields CASSSQSLTDTQYF.

As for this clonotype: A much larger clone lies one base from this, so it may be a read error. The chain is built from TRBV7-2 and TRBJ1-1; D is unclear. V was pared by 1 base and J by 3 bases, with 12 bases between. The CDR3 spans 15 residues. Germline values: CDR1 SGHTA, CDR2 FQGNSA. The CDR3 reads CASSLGLGMDTEAFF. The DNA of the CDR3 is TGTGCCAGCAGCTTAGGTTTAGGGATGGACACTGAAGCTTTCTTT.

This clonotype was detected ten times or more. The chain has TRBV6-2 or TRBV6-3 and TRBJ2-7, with D perhaps matching TRBD1 (5 bases). Between the trimmed V and J ends, which lost 4 bases and 3 bases, there was a span of 10 bases. Germline V gives CDR1 MNHEY, CDR2 SVGEGT. There are 13 residues in the CDR3. In nucleotides, the CDR3 is TGTGCCAGCAGTTGGACACCCTACTACGAGCAGTACTTC. It yields the protein CASSWTPYYEQYF.

In its sample, this clonotype was seen many times. The V and J genes are TRBV2 and TRBJ2-3; TRBD1 aligns across 12 bases. The CDR3 runs 16 residues. V gave up 6 bases and J gave up 5 bases; unmatched junction bases: 9. Germline assignment: CDR1 SNHLY and CDR2 FYNNEI. The CDR3 is CASSRLGTGGGDTQYF. The DNA for the CDR3 is TGTGCCAGCAGCCGGCTTGGGACAGGGGGCGGAGATACGCAGTATTTT.

The CDR3 DNA is TGTGCCAGCAGTTTACATAGCGGGGGCCGGGGAGATACGCAGTATTTT. The encoded protein is CASSLHSGGRGDTQYF. The chain is built from TRBV12-3 or TRBV12-4 and TRBJ2-3, with 9 bases aligning to TRBD2. Trimming cost V 2 bases and J 5 bases; bases outside gene matches: 8. CDR3 size: 16 residues.

The sample holds a few counts of this clonotype. This may be a read error, as it is one base from a much larger clone. The chain couples TRBV12-3 or TRBV12-4 to TRBJ2-3; D is unclear. The CDR3 extends over 13 amino acids. The germline V and J ends were trimmed by 6 bases and 4 bases, with 11 bases remaining between them. CDR3: CASSRRRPDTQYF. The CDR3, as DNA: TGTGCCAGCAGCCGTCGGAGACCAGATACGCAGTATTTT.

Notes on this clonotype: This clone may be a read error of a much larger clone one base away. This CDR3 is missing its conserved last phenylalanine or tryptophan, likely due to a read error. The chain carries TRBV7-2 and TRBJ2-7, with D possibly being TRBD1 (6 bases). The last part of the DNA fits TRBJ2-5 better; the J call may be wrong. This CDR3 is built from 15 residues. The V gene's germline CDR1 is SGHTA and CDR2 FQGNSA. The CDR3 here is CASSQPNRVGETQYC. The CDR3 DNA is TGTGCCAGCAGCCAGCCCAACAGGGTTGGAGAGACCCAGTACTGC.

This clonotype has only a few counts. This rearrangement joins TRBV9 to TRBJ2-1; D is unclear. Trimming pared 0 bases from V and 6 bases from J, leaving 7 bases between. The CDR3 sequence is 13 residues long. The germline V gene has CDR1 SGDLS and CDR2 YYNGEE. The CDR3, as DNA: TGTGCCAGCAGCGTAGGTCAGTGCAATGAGCAGTTCTTC. As protein: CASSVGQCNEQFF.